The 3 T cell receptor beta chains listed next were all sequenced from one sample in a study of blood T cell repertoires in COVID-19. Profiling relied on immunoSEQ multiplex PCR, and the TCRdb table lists in-frame clones only, not all of them. The sample lists roughly 200,000 clones, approximately 86% occurring once. Material: PBMCs or T cells enriched from blood (not recorded which). Receptor source: a woman between 35 and 50 years old with acute COVID-19.

The rearrangement uses TRBV18 and TRBJ2-1, with a weak D call TRBD1 (6 bases). V was clipped by 5 bases and J by 8 bases, with 7 bases between them. Germline V lookup: CDR1 KGHSH, CDR2 LQKENI. The CDR3 consists of 11 residues. CDR3 in DNA: TGTGCCAGCTCAAACAGGGATGAGCAGTTCTTC. Translation: CASSNRDEQFF.

This clone was seen a single time. V usage is TRBV7-2 and J usage is TRBJ1-1; tentatively, D is TRBD1 (5 bases). The CDR3 is 15 amino acids. Trimming stripped 3 bases from V and 4 bases from J, with 15 bases between. Germline values: CDR1 SGHTA, CDR2 FQGNSA. CDR3 bases: TGTGCCAGCAGCTTCAGTGGGGGGATAAGCACTGAAGCTTTCTTT. It codes for CASSFSGGISTEAFF. Filled out from reference TRBV7-2 and TRBJ1-1, the complete variable domain reads GAGVSQSPSNKVTEKGKDVELRCDPISGHTALYWYRQSLGQGLEFLIYFQGNSAPDKSGLPSDRFSAERTGGSVSTLTIQRTQQEDSAVYLCASSFSGGISTEAFFGQGTRLTVV.

This clone was observed once. The chain recombines TRBV7-3 with TRBJ2-1, with TRBD2 matching 7 bases. Germline lookup yields CDR1 SGHTA and CDR2 FQGTGA. The CDR3 covers 16 residues. The J segment lost 7 bases and the V segment lost 2 bases, leaving 11 bases of the junction unmatched. CDR3 in DNA: TGTGCCAGCAGCTTACGTGCGCGGGAGAGAAAAAATGAGCAGTTCTTC. It yields the protein CASSLRARERKNEQFF.